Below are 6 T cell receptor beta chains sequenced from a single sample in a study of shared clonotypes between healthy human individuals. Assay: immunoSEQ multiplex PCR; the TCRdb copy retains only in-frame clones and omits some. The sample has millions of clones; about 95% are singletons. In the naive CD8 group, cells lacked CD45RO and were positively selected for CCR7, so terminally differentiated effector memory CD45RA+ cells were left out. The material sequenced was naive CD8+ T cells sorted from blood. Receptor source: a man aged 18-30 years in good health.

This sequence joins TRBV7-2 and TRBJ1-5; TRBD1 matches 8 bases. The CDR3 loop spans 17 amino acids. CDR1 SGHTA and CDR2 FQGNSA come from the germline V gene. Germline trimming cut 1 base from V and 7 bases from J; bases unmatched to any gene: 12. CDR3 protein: CASSLGGGEDRAQPQHF. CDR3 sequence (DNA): TGTGCCAGCAGCTTAGGGGGGGGCGAGGACAGGGCGCAGCCCCAGCATTTT.

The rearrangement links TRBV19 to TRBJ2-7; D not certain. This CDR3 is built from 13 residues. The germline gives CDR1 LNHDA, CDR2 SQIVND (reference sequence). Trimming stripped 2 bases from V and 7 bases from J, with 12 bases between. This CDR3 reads CASSISQAEEQYF. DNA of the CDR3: TGTGCCAGTAGTATATCCCAGGCGGAAGAGCAGTACTTC.

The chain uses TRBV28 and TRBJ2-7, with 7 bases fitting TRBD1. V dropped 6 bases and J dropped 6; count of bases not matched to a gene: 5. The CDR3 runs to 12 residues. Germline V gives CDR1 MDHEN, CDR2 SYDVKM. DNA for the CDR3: TGTGCCAGCAGCACCTACAGGGGCGAGCAGTACTTC. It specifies CASSTYRGEQYF.

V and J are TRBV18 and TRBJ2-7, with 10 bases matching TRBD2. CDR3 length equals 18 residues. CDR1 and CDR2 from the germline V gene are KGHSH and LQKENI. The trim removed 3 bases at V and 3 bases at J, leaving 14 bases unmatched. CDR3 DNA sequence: TGTGCCAGCTCACCCGCCGGACAGGGACTAGCGAAATTCTACGAGCAGTACTTC. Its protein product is CASSPAGQGLAKFYEQYF. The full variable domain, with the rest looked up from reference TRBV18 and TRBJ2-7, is NAGVMQNPRHLVRRRGQEARLRCSPMKGHSHVYWYRQLPEEGLKFMVYLQKENIIDESGMPKERFSAEFPKEGPSILRIQQVVRGDSAAYFCASSPAGQGLAKFYEQYFGPGTRLTVT.

CDR3 nucleotide sequence: TGTGCCAGCAGCTTCGTGTTCACTAGGAGCACAGATACGCAGTATTTT. Its protein is CASSFVFTRSTDTQYF. The chain is built from TRBV7-9 and TRBJ2-3, with D possibly matching TRBD2 (5 bases). The germline CDR1 and CDR2 sequences are SEHNR and FQNEAQ (reference sequence). V dropped 3 bases and J dropped 0 bases, with 13 bases sitting between them. The CDR3 spans 16 residues.

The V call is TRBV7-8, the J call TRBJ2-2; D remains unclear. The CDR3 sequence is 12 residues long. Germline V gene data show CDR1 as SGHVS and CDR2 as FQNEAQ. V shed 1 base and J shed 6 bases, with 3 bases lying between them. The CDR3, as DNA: TGTGCCAGCAGCTTAGAGTCCGGGGAGCTGTTTTTT. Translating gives CASSLESGELFF. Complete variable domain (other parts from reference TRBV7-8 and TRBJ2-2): GAGVSQSPRYKVAKRGQDVALRCDPISGHVSLFWYQQALGQGPEFLTYFQNEAQLDKSGLPSDRFFAERPEGSVSTLKIQRTQQEDSAVYLCASSLESGELFFGEGSRLTVL.